This T cell receptor (beta chain) was obtained from a study of blood T cells in healthy people across ages. With a J-beta primer mix and a sample-barcoded 5' primer, a second PCR ran roughly 6 to 11 cycles. One entry per CDR3 protein results from TCRdb running MiXCR on the 5' RACE reads. The table records 800,000 or so distinct CDR3 sequences, roughly 25% of them present only once. There are 13 residues in the CDR3. This clonotype was observed a few times. The junction does not match germline at one end; this may be a read error. The same sample was also studied in work on T cells of mothers and their children. Turning to that study: Donors were a few healthy Caucasian mothers and their six children. Inherited differences only slightly affect thymic shaping of TCR recombination output.

Sequences were obtained from blood. V is TRBV12-3 or TRBV12-4 and J is TRBJ1-1, with D hard to call. The receptor comes from a boy aged 5-17 years in good health. The CDR3 here is CASSVTAGTEAFF. In DNA form, the CDR3 reads TGCGCCAGCAGCGTAACAGCCGGCACTGAAGCTTTCTTT.